These 21 T cell receptor beta chains were sequenced from one sample in a study of blood T cell repertoires in COVID-19. Measured with immunoSEQ multiplex PCR; TCRdb has only the in-frame clones, and not every one. The data contain 130,000 to 150,000 clones, 88% of them singletons. The sample consisted of peripheral blood. These receptors came from a man aged 45-60 years with active or convalescent COVID-19.

This clone appeared a single time. The chain couples TRBV15 to TRBJ1-5; tentative D call: TRBD1 (6 bases). In germline, CDR1 is LNHNV, CDR2 YYDKDF (reference sequence). The V end was cut by 6 bases, the J end by 2 bases, with 11 bases between. The CDR3 is 14 amino acids. CDR3 residues: CATRAAGGNQPQHF. For the CDR3, the DNA is TGTGCCACCAGGGCGGCAGGGGGCAATCAGCCCCAGCATTTT.

The V call is TRBV28, the J call TRBJ2-7; 7 bases align to TRBD1. CDR3 length equals 16 residues. Germline assignment: CDR1 MDHEN and CDR2 SYDVKM. V gave up 4 bases and J gave up 2 bases; unmatched junction bases: 11. The chain's CDR3 is CASSYSIWDSPYEQYF. For the CDR3, the DNA is TGTGCCAGCAGTTATTCTATCTGGGACAGCCCCTACGAGCAGTACTTC.

The chain combines TRBV2 with TRBJ1-1, with D unclear. Germline values: CDR1 SNHLY, CDR2 FYNNEI. The CDR3 loop spans 14 amino acids. The V end lost 5 bases, the J end lost 2 bases, and 12 bases lay between the germline ends. CDR3 sequence: CASSLNGVNTEAFF. In DNA form, the CDR3 reads TGTGCCAGCAGTCTGAACGGTGTAAACACTGAAGCTTTCTTT.

The V call is TRBV19, the J call TRBJ2-2, with D uncertain. Trimming stripped 9 bases from V and 0 bases from J, with 17 bases between. This CDR3 is built from 16 residues. The germline V gene encodes CDR1 LNHDA and CDR2 SQIVND (reference sequence). Written as DNA, the CDR3 is TGTGCCAGGAGACACAGTAAATATGCGAACACCGGGGAGCTGTTTTTT. Protein: CARRHSKYANTGELFF.

The chain has TRBV7-9 and TRBJ1-2, with D perhaps matching TRBD1 (5 bases). This CDR3 is 15 amino acids long. Germline V gives CDR1 SEHNR, CDR2 FQNEAQ (reference sequence). V lost 2 bases and J 0 bases, leaving 10 bases between the germline ends. The chain's CDR3 is CASSLSGGTNYGYTF. The CDR3 DNA reads TGTGCCAGCAGCTTATCGGGGGGGACTAACTATGGCTACACCTTC.

This chain's CDR3 is CASSIPLGGTMGPQHF. In DNA, the CDR3 is TGTGCCAGCAGTATACCCTTAGGAGGCACCATGGGGCCCCAGCATTTT. This rearrangement joins TRBV28 to TRBJ1-5; D remains unclear. This CDR3 contains 16 residues. Trimming cost V 5 bases and J 9 bases, with 23 bases left between them. CDR1 and CDR2 (germline): MDHEN, SYDVKM.

This chain connects TRBV6-5 to TRBJ1-5, with D possibly matching TRBD1 (6 bases). Germline V gene data show CDR1 as MNHEY and CDR2 as SVGAGI. The ends were cut back, 5 bases at V and 2 bases at J, with 13 bases in the middle. The CDR3 runs to 15 residues. The CDR3 sequence is CASSPRQVGNQPQHF. In DNA, the CDR3 is TGTGCCAGCAGTCCCCGACAGGTGGGCAATCAGCCCCAGCATTTT.

This rearrangement joins TRBV12-3 or TRBV12-4 to TRBJ2-7; D remains ambiguous. Trimming removed 2 bases from V and 7 bases from J, with 9 bases in between. The length of the CDR3 is 12 residues. CDR3 DNA: TGTGCCAGCAGTTTAAGTCGAGGTGAGCAGTACTTC. Translation gives CASSLSRGEQYF.

The chain employs TRBV19 and TRBJ2-3, with a weak D call TRBD1 (5 bases). The CDR3 runs 12 residues. V was cut by 5 bases and J by 5 bases, with 8 bases left in between. Germline V CDR1 and CDR2: LNHDA, SQIVND (reference sequence). DNA for the CDR3: TGTGCCAGTAGTGCAGGGATAGATACGCAGTATTTT. This translates into CASSAGIDTQYF.

A few counts support this clone. CDR3 coding DNA: TGTGCCAGCAGCCCACAGGTGGGCTATGGCTACACCTTC. Translating gives CASSPQVGYGYTF. The chain has TRBV28 and TRBJ1-2; maybe TRBD1 (5 bases). Germline CDR1 reads MDHEN; CDR2 reads SYDVKM. Trimming stripped 6 bases from V and 4 bases from J, with 12 bases between. The CDR3 length is 13 residues.

The CDR3 coding sequence is TGTGCCAGCAGTGAACCCAGGGCCTATGGCTACACCTTC. This encodes CASSEPRAYGYTF. V is TRBV2 and J is TRBJ1-2; weak D call: TRBD1 (5 bases). V was clipped by 2 bases and J by 4 bases, with 8 bases between them. Germline CDR1 SNHLY, CDR2 FYNNEI. The CDR3 has 13 amino acids.

V gene TRBV20-1 combines with J gene TRBJ1-4; D perhaps matches TRBD1 (5 bases). The CDR3 totals 13 residues. Germline CDR1 DFQATT, CDR2 SNEGSKA (reference sequence). V was pared by 3 bases and J by 4 bases, with 9 bases between. The CDR3, as DNA: TGCAGTGCTAGTAGACAGAATAATGAAAAACTGTTTTTT. This encodes CSASRQNNEKLFF.

The rearrangement links TRBV10-3 to TRBJ1-2; TRBD1 matches 11 bases. CDR3 length: 15 residues. Trimming cost V 3 bases and J 7 bases; bases outside gene matches: 7. CDR1 is ENHRY, CDR2 SYGVKD, per germline. The CDR3 DNA reads as TGTGCCATCAGTGACCCCGGACAGGGGGCGTTTGGCTACACCTTC. Residues: CAISDPGQGAFGYTF.

The chain uses TRBV19 and TRBJ2-3; 8 bases map to TRBD2. The CDR3 has 15 residues. Germline-derived CDR1 and CDR2 are LNHDA and SQIVND (reference sequence). With 1 base clipped from V and 2 bases from J, the junction kept 2 bases outside the gene matches. The CDR3 DNA reads TGTGCCAGTAGTATAGGAGCGGGGGACACAGATACGCAGTATTTT. Translating it yields CASSIGAGDTDTQYF.

This clone is a singleton in its sample. CDR3 in DNA: TGTGCCATCAGCCCTAGCGCCCCCCGCGGAAATGAGCAGTTCTTC. This encodes CAISPSAPRGNEQFF. The J gene is TRBJ2-1, the V gene TRBV10-3; tentatively, D is TRBD2 (6 bases). V was clipped by 6 bases and J by 7 bases, with 19 bases between them. The CDR3 has 15 residues. Germline CDR1 ENHRY, CDR2 SYGVKD.

The genes are TRBV4-3 and TRBJ1-2; TRBD1 might be the D (6 bases). Germline CDR1 is LGHNA and CDR2 is YSLEER. Trimming took off 4 bases at V and 2 bases at J, with 17 bases between the two ends. The CDR3 is 16 residues long. CDR3 nucleotide sequence: TGCGCCAGCAGCCGTCTGGGGGGGGCGAAGAACTATGGCTACACCTTC. Amino acids: CASSRLGGAKNYGYTF.

This clone came up once. This chain connects TRBV19 to TRBJ1-2; 7 nucleotides match TRBD1. V gave up 3 bases and J gave up 4 bases; unmatched junction bases: 8. Germline assignment: CDR1 LNHDA and CDR2 SQIVND (reference sequence). The CDR3 contains 15 residues. The CDR3 is CASSIPDRIFYGYTF. CDR3 in DNA: TGTGCCAGTAGTATCCCGGACAGGATCTTCTATGGCTACACCTTC.

This chain links TRBV19 with TRBJ1-1; TRBD1 is a possible D gene (5 bases). With 0 bases removed from V and 3 bases from J, the gap between germline ends came to 17 bases. Germline loops: CDR1 LNHDA, CDR2 SQIVND (reference sequence). The CDR3 loop spans 17 amino acids. CDR3 coding DNA: TGTGCCAGTAGTATAGAAAGGGCAGGGAAAAGAGACACTGAAGCTTTCTTT. Translated: CASSIERAGKRDTEAFF.

The chain's CDR3 is CASSSRDRNYEQYF. CDR3 nucleotides: TGTGCCAGCAGTTCCCGGGACAGAAACTACGAGCAGTACTTC. The V call is TRBV6-2 or TRBV6-3, the J call TRBJ2-7, with TRBD1 matching 7 bases. The germline gives CDR1 MNHEY, CDR2 SVGEGT. V shed 4 bases and J 3 bases; nucleotides not matched to a gene: 6. The CDR3 is 14 residues long.

J is TRBJ2-1 and V is TRBV7-6; the match to TRBD2 covers 8 bases. The V and J ends lost 1 base and 7 bases, in that order; junction bases with no gene match: 6. Germline V gene lookup returns CDR1 SGHVS and CDR2 FNYEAQ. The CDR3 consists of 15 residues. This CDR3 reads CASSLVAGSWNEQFF. The DNA of the CDR3 is TGTGCCAGCAGCTTAGTAGCGGGAAGTTGGAATGAGCAGTTCTTC.

This clone came up once. This chain uses TRBV4-2 with TRBJ2-7; D might be TRBD2 (6 bases). The ends were cut back, 5 bases at V and 3 bases at J, with 17 bases in the middle. This CDR3 has 15 residues. Germline V gene sequence: CDR1 LGHNA, CDR2 YNFKEQ. DNA of the CDR3: TGTGCCAGCAGCGAAGGGCGCGGGATCCTCTACGAGCAGTACTTC. This codes for CASSEGRGILYEQYF.